This passage covers 32 T cell receptor beta chains from one sample sequenced in a study of shared clonotypes between healthy human individuals. Sequencing was performed with immunoSEQ multiplex PCR; in TCRdb, only in-frame clones are kept and a portion is missing. The repertoire holds some 550,000 clones, with 97% as singletons. Input material: naive CD4+ T cells sorted from blood. Specified subset: CD45RA+ positively selected. These receptors came from a woman in her twenties or thirties in good health.

In DNA, the CDR3 is TGTGCCAGCAGTTCAGGGGGCCTGAACACTGAAGCTTTCTTT. Its translation: CASSSGGLNTEAFF. The chain couples TRBV6-5 to TRBJ1-1; 8 nucleotides align to TRBD1. V was clipped by 4 bases and J by 0 bases; unmatched bases: 1. The CDR3 has 14 residues. CDR1 and CDR2 from the germline V gene are MNHEY and SVGAGI.

V and J are TRBV19 and TRBJ1-1, with D hard to call. V was trimmed by 7 bases and J by 0 bases, leaving 12 bases between them. The CDR3 has 14 residues. Germline V CDR1 and CDR2: LNHDA, SQIVND (reference sequence). The CDR3 region has the DNA TGTGCCAGTACCAATGGGCAATTGAACACTGAAGCTTTCTTT. It encodes CASTNGQLNTEAFF.

The gene calls are TRBV7-6 and TRBJ2-1; TRBD2 aligns across 13 bases. V shed 1 base and J 9 bases; nucleotides not matched to a gene: 3. Germline V lookup: CDR1 SGHVS, CDR2 FNYEAQ. The CDR3 is made up of 15 amino acids. In DNA form, the CDR3 reads TGTGCCAGCAGCTTAGTACTAGCGGGAGGGACTGAGCAGTTCTTC. Amino acid sequence: CASSLVLAGGTEQFF.

The chain couples TRBV29-1 to TRBJ2-7; D unresolved. Between the trimmed V and J ends, which lost 1 base and 1 base, there was a span of 2 bases. In germline, CDR1 is SQVTM, CDR2 ANQGSEA. This CDR3 spans 11 amino acids. The DNA of the CDR3 is TGCAGCGTTGAAGGATCCTACGAGCAGTACTTC. It encodes CSVEGSYEQYF.

V and J are TRBV7-8 and TRBJ2-7; D uncertain. V was cut by 4 bases and J by 2 bases, with 12 bases left in between. Germline CDR1 SGHVS, CDR2 FQNEAQ. The CDR3 contains 14 residues. CDR3 residues: CASSSGGSTYEQYF. The CDR3 nucleotides read TGTGCCAGCAGCTCCGGCGGTTCTACCTACGAGCAGTACTTC.

With regard to this clone: Other DNA sequences within the sample encode an identical CDR3. V gene TRBV5-1 combines with J gene TRBJ1-1; possible D gene TRBD1, 6 bases. Trimming pared 1 base from V and 1 base from J, leaving 8 bases between. This CDR3 has 14 residues. Germline CDR1 SGHRS, CDR2 YFSETQ. The CDR3 loop is CASSLTGTNTEAFF. Here the CDR3 DNA reads TGCGCCAGCAGCTTGACAGGGACGAACACTGAAGCTTTCTTT.

With respect to this clone: Other DNA sequences in this specimen translate into the identical CDR3. The V and J genes are TRBV28 and TRBJ1-5, with 9 bases that match TRBD1. CDR3 length: 15 residues. In germline, CDR1 is MDHEN, CDR2 SYDVKM. J was trimmed by 5 bases and V by 2 bases; bases with no gene match: 4. The CDR3 DNA reads as TGTGCCAGCAGTTTAAGAGGACAGGGGTATCAGCCCCAGCATTTT. Its protein product is CASSLRGQGYQPQHF.

This chain uses TRBV19 with TRBJ2-7; D gene unclear. V was shortened by 7 bases and J by 5 bases, with 12 bases between the two germline ends. Germline V gene sequence: CDR1 LNHDA, CDR2 SQIVND (reference sequence). This CDR3 is built from 12 residues. Written as DNA, the CDR3 is TGTGCCAGTACCTCGTACGACCACGAGCAGTACTTC. Amino acid sequence: CASTSYDHEQYF. Combining the CDR3 with reference TRBV19 and TRBJ2-7 gives the whole variable domain DGGITQSPKYLFRKEGQNVTLSCEQNLNHDAMYWYRQDPGQGLRLIYYSQIVNDFQKGDIAEGYSVSREKKESFPLTVTSAQKNPTAFYLCASTSYDHEQYFGPGTRLTVT.

The chain uses TRBV13 and TRBJ1-2; TRBD1 matches at 10 bases. The CDR3 sequence is 17 residues long. Per germline, CDR1 PRHDT and CDR2 FYEKMQ (reference sequence). J gave up 5 bases and V 1 base, and 10 bases lay outside the gene matches. Here the CDR3 reads CASSLDARQGARYGYTF. CDR3 DNA: TGTGCCAGCAGCTTAGATGCCCGACAGGGGGCAAGGTATGGCTACACCTTC.

The gene calls are TRBV15 and TRBJ2-1, with 9 bases lining up with TRBD1. Germline V gives CDR1 LNHNV, CDR2 YYDKDF (reference sequence). The CDR3 totals 13 residues. J gave up 2 bases and V 11 bases, and 4 bases lay outside the gene matches. The CDR3 DNA follows: TGTGCCTCCCGGGACAGGGCCTACAATGAGCAGTTCTTC. Translated, it gives CASRDRAYNEQFF.

This chain joins TRBV7-8 and TRBJ2-1; 9 nucleotides match TRBD1. V shed 2 bases and J 8 bases; nucleotides not matched to a gene: 7. Germline CDR1 SGHVS, CDR2 FQNEAQ. The CDR3 is made up of 15 amino acids. DNA of the CDR3: TGTGCCAGCAGCTTATACGGGACAGGGATCCATGAGCAGTTCTTC. Residues: CASSLYGTGIHEQFF.

V is TRBV6-4 and J is TRBJ2-2, with TRBD2 matching over 10 bases. Germline V gene lookup returns CDR1 MRHNA and CDR2 SNTAGT. The CDR3 is 21 amino acids. J gave up 0 bases and V 2 bases, and 15 bases lay outside the gene matches. Written as DNA, the CDR3 is TGTGCCAGCAGTGACATGCGGCTAGCGGGAGAGGTAGGGGCGAACACCGGGGAGCTGTTTTTT. The encoded protein is CASSDMRLAGEVGANTGELFF.

In nucleotides, the CDR3 is TGTGCCAGCAGTTTCACCCCAGGGGCGCGAAATCAGCCCCAGCATTTT. Its protein product is CASSFTPGARNQPQHF. The chain carries TRBV6-5 and TRBJ1-5; perhaps TRBD1 as D (6 bases). Germline V lookup: CDR1 MNHEY, CDR2 SVGAGI. Trimming took off 4 bases at V and 4 bases at J, with 17 bases between the two ends. The CDR3 runs 16 residues.

The gene calls are TRBV30 and TRBJ1-5, with 10 bases that match TRBD1. In germline, CDR1 is GTSNPN, CDR2 SVGIG (reference sequence). CDR3 length equals 15 residues. J lost 7 bases, V lost 2 bases, and 8 bases had no gene match. The CDR3 nucleotides read TGTGCCTGGAGTACGCCGGGACAGGGGCCCCAGCCCCAGCATTTT. It is translated as CAWSTPGQGPQPQHF.

To note about this clone: This CDR3 is also generated by other DNA sequences in the sample. The V and J genes are TRBV20-1 and TRBJ2-1; D gene ambiguous. The CDR3 loop spans 11 amino acids. CDR1 and CDR2 from the germline V gene are DFQATT and SNEGSKA (reference sequence). V dropped 3 bases and J dropped 4 bases, with 4 bases sitting between them. CDR3 sequence: CSASGYNEQFF. The CDR3 region has the DNA TGCAGTGCTAGTGGGTACAATGAGCAGTTCTTC.

The V gene is TRBV10-3, the J gene TRBJ2-1; no reliable D call. V shed 1 base and J shed 3 bases, with 4 bases lying between them. Germline CDR1 is ENHRY and CDR2 is SYGVKD. The CDR3 consists of 13 residues. The DNA of the CDR3 is TGTGCCATCAGTGAGTGGGACTACAATGAGCAGTTCTTC. Its translation: CAISEWDYNEQFF.

V and J are TRBV28 and TRBJ1-5; no reliable D call. This CDR3 is built from 13 residues. Trimming left V 8 bases short and J 5 bases short, with 13 bases between. Germline CDR1 MDHEN, CDR2 SYDVKM. Written as DNA, the CDR3 is TGTGCCAGCGATCTAACCGGAGATCAGCCCCAGCATTTT. It codes for CASDLTGDQPQHF.

V is TRBV30 and J is TRBJ2-7; D uncertain. Deletions cut 1 base from V and 1 base from J, with 8 bases between. Germline assignment: CDR1 GTSNPN and CDR2 SVGIG (reference sequence). CDR3 length: 13 amino acids. The chain's CDR3 is CAWSEAASYEQYF. In DNA form, the CDR3 reads TGTGCCTGGAGTGAAGCAGCATCCTACGAGCAGTACTTC.

The chain's CDR3 is CASSSSMANTEAFF. CDR3 coding DNA: TGTGCCAGCAGCTCTTCCATGGCGAACACTGAAGCTTTCTTT. The rearrangement joins TRBV11-2 to TRBJ1-1; no firm D call. The CDR3 contains 14 residues. V was cut by 4 bases and J by 1 base, with 10 bases left in between. Germline values: CDR1 SGHAT, CDR2 FQNNGV.

This chain connects TRBV6-6 to TRBJ2-5; D unclear. The end of the DNA is better explained by TRBJ2-7, so the J call may be wrong. CDR1 MNHNY and CDR2 SVGAGI come from the germline V gene (reference sequence). The CDR3 covers 14 residues. The chain's CDR3 is CASTKGRSQYEQYF. CDR3 coding DNA: TGTGCCAGCACCAAGGGCAGGTCTCAATACGAGCAGTACTTC.

On this clone itself: At one of its ends the junction is not consistent with the germline gene, which may arise from a read error. The rearrangement links TRBV2 to TRBJ2-1; D is perhaps TRBD1 or TRBD2 (5 bases each). Per the germline V gene, CDR1 is SNHLY and CDR2 is FYNNEI. The CDR3 covers 15 residues. CDR3 in DNA: TGTGCCAGCACCCCGGGACCGACCTCCTCCAATGAGCAGTTCTTC. Its translation: CASTPGPTSSNEQFF.

V gene TRBV2 combines with J gene TRBJ2-3; 7 bases line up with TRBD1. Germline V CDR1 and CDR2: SNHLY, FYNNEI. This CDR3 is 16 amino acids long. V was pared by 8 bases and J by 0 bases, with 11 bases of the junction left unmatched. Here the CDR3 reads CASYRTGKTSTDTQYF. The CDR3 coding sequence is TGTGCCAGCTACCGGACAGGAAAGACTAGCACAGATACGCAGTATTTT.

The rearrangement joins TRBV11-2 to TRBJ2-5, with 10 bases lining up with TRBD2. The CDR3 consists of 17 residues. Trimming cost V 2 bases and J 4 bases; bases outside gene matches: 10. Looked up from germline, CDR1 is SGHAT and CDR2 is FQNNGV. CDR3 DNA: TGTGCCAGCAGCTTAAGACCCCTAGCGGGAGTGGGAGAGACCCAGTACTTC. This encodes CASSLRPLAGVGETQYF. Complete variable domain (other parts from reference TRBV11-2 and TRBJ2-5): EAGVAQSPRYKIIEKRQSVAFWCNPISGHATLYWYQQILGQGPKLLIQFQNNGVVDDSQLPKDRFSAERLKGVDSTLKIQPAKLEDSAVYLCASSLRPLAGVGETQYFGPGTRLLVL.

The J gene is TRBJ1-4, the V gene TRBV5-1; D might be TRBD1 (5 bases). The V end was cut by 2 bases, the J end by 3 bases, with 20 bases between. Germline-derived CDR1 and CDR2 are SGHRS and YFSETQ. The CDR3 has 18 residues. CDR3 sequence: CASSLQGQGAGANEKLFF. The CDR3 region has the DNA TGCGCCAGCAGCTTACAAGGCCAGGGTGCCGGGGCTAATGAAAAACTGTTTTTT. Looking up the rest from reference TRBV5-1 and TRBJ1-4 gives the full variable domain: KAGVTQTPRYLIKTRGQQVTLSCSPISGHRSVSWYQQTPGQGLQFLFEYFSETQRNKGNFPGRFSGRQFSNSRSEMNVSTLELGDSALYLCASSLQGQGAGANEKLFFGSGTQLSVL.

The rearrangement joins TRBV5-6 to TRBJ2-5; TRBD1 matches 10 bases. V trimming: 3 bases; J trimming: 5 bases; junction bases outside the gene matches: 1. CDR1 and CDR2 from the germline V gene are SGHDT and YYEEEE. The CDR3 spans 13 residues. The CDR3 sequence: CASSWGQGETQYF. In nucleotides, the CDR3 is TGTGCCAGCAGCTGGGGACAGGGGGAGACCCAGTACTTC.

V gene TRBV6-1 combines with J gene TRBJ1-5; D gene unclear. Germline V lookup: CDR1 MNHNS, CDR2 SASEGT. The CDR3 is made up of 14 amino acids. V lost 7 bases to trimming and J lost 1 base, with 11 bases between them. The CDR3 here is CASNLGASNQPQHF. The CDR3 DNA follows: TGTGCCAGCAACCTAGGCGCCAGCAATCAGCCCCAGCATTTT.

This clone appeared once. The chain carries TRBV14 and TRBJ2-7; a weak D match, TRBD2 (5 bases). The CDR3 has 14 residues. V gave up 4 bases and J gave up 4 bases, with 14 bases separating them. Germline assignment: CDR1 SGHDN and CDR2 FVKESK. CDR3: CASSPTTKGYEQYF. As DNA, the CDR3 is TGTGCCAGCAGCCCTACGACTAAAGGATACGAGCAGTACTTC.

The chain has TRBV28 and TRBJ1-5, with 7 bases aligning to TRBD1. CDR3 length equals 15 residues. Germline V gene lookup returns CDR1 MDHEN and CDR2 SYDVKM. Trimming cost V 3 bases and J 0 bases; bases outside gene matches: 2. CDR3 residues: CASSLTGSSNQPQHF. Here the CDR3 DNA reads TGTGCCAGCAGTTTGACAGGGAGTAGCAATCAGCCCCAGCATTTT.

This clone was recorded once. The chain uses TRBV18 and TRBJ2-2; D might be TRBD1 or TRBD2, each matching 5 bases. CDR1 and CDR2 from the germline V gene are KGHSH and LQKENI. The CDR3 runs to 15 residues. V lost 3 bases to trimming and J lost 0 bases, with 8 bases between them. CDR3 bases: TGTGCCAGCTCACCGGGACGGACGAACACCGGGGAGCTGTTTTTT. Protein: CASSPGRTNTGELFF. The entire variable domain, with the rest obtained from reference TRBV18 and TRBJ2-2, is as follows: NAGVMQNPRHLVRRRGQEARLRCSPMKGHSHVYWYRQLPEEGLKFMVYLQKENIIDESGMPKERFSAEFPKEGPSILRIQQVVRGDSAAYFCASSPGRTNTGELFFGEGSRLTVL.

The V gene is TRBV5-1, the J gene TRBJ2-5; 7 nucleotides align to TRBD2. Germline CDR1 reads SGHRS; CDR2 reads YFSETQ. There are 15 residues in the CDR3. With V trimmed by 3 bases and J by 3 bases, 8 bases remained unmatched. CDR3 sequence reads: CASSSSGTNKETQYF. In DNA form, the CDR3 reads TGCGCCAGCAGCTCCTCCGGGACTAACAAAGAGACCCAGTACTTC.

The rearrangement joins TRBV27 to TRBJ1-2; maybe TRBD1 (6 bases). V dropped 5 bases and J dropped 10 bases, with 14 bases sitting between them. The CDR3 loop spans 12 amino acids. Germline lookup yields CDR1 MNHEY and CDR2 SMNVEV (reference sequence). This CDR3 reads CASSPTGTIYTF. CDR3 coding DNA: TGTGCCAGCAGTCCAACGGGGACAATCTACACCTTC.

V usage is TRBV30 and J usage is TRBJ2-7; TRBD1 is a possible D gene (6 bases). This CDR3 has 11 residues. The V gene lost 5 bases and the J gene lost 4 bases, with 9 bases spanning the gap. CDR1 GTSNPN and CDR2 SVGIG come from the germline V gene (reference sequence). This CDR3 is CAWSRGYEQYF. CDR3 bases: TGTGCCTGGTCCAGGGGATACGAGCAGTACTTC.